This entry features one T cell receptor beta chain sequence. The sample belongs to a study of cytomegalovirus exposure and HLA in healthy donors. Primers: 60 Vbeta forward and 13 Jbeta reverse. The method was immunoSEQ multiplex PCR; TCRdb's version includes in-frame clones alone and lacks a portion of them. Of 110,000 to 150,000 clones listed, roughly 79% are singletons. Sequencing used PBMCs. The clonotype was recovered from a woman younger than 45 in good health and CMV-seronegative.

The CDR3 region has the DNA TGTGCCAGCAGTACAGGGGAATCCAGGGAAAAACTGTTTTTT. Residues: CASSTGESREKLFF. The rearrangement links TRBV6-6 to TRBJ1-4; 7 nucleotides match TRBD1. J was trimmed by 8 bases and V by 5 bases; bases with no gene match: 8. CDR1 and CDR2 (germline): MNHNY, SVGAGI (reference sequence). This CDR3 has 14 residues.